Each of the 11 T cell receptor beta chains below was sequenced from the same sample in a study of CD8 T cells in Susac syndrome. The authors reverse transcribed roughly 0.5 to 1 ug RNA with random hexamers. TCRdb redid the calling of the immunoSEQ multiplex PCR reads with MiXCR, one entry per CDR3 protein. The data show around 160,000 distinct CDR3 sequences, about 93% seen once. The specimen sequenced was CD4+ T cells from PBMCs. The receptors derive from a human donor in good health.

The CDR3 region has the DNA TGTGCCAGCACAGGACTAGCGGGGGGCCGGAGCTCCTACGAGCAGTACTTC. This sequence encodes CASTGLAGGRSSYEQYF. This rearrangement joins TRBV11-2 to TRBJ2-7; 14 bases agree with TRBD2. Germline lookup yields CDR1 SGHAT and CDR2 FQNNGV. After removal of 7 bases from V and 0 bases from J, the junction contained 8 bases not matched to a gene. The CDR3 has 17 amino acids.

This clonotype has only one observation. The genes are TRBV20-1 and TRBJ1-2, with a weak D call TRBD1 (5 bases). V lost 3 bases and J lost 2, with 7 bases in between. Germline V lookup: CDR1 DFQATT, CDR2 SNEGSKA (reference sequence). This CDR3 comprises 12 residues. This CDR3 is CSASGGNYGYTF. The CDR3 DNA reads TGCAGTGCTAGTGGGGGGAACTATGGCTACACCTTC.

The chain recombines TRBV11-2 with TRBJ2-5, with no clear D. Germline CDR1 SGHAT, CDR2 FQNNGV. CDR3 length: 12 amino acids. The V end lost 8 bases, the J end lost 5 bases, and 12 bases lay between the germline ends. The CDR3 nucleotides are TGTGCCAGCGCATGGGCGCGGGAGACCCAGTACTTC. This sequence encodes CASAWARETQYF.

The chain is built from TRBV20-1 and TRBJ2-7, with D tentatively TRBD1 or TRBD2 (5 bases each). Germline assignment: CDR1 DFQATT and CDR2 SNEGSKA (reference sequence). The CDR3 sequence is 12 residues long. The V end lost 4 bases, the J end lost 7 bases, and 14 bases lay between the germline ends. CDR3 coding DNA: TGCAGTGCTACTGGGACCGCAGGAGAGCAGTACTTC. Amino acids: CSATGTAGEQYF.

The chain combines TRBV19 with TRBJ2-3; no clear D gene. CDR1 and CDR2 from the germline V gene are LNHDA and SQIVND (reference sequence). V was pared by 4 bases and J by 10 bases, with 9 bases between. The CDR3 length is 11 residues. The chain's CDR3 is CASSREDAQYF. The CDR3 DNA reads TGTGCCAGTAGTAGGGAAGACGCGCAGTATTTT.

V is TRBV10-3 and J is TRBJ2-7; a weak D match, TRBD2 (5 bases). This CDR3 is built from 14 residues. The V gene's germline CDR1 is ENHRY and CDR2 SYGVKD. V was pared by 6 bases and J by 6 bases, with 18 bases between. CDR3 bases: TGTGCCATCAGCGTAGACTATGGAAGTAGCGAGCAGTACTTC. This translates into CAISVDYGSSEQYF.

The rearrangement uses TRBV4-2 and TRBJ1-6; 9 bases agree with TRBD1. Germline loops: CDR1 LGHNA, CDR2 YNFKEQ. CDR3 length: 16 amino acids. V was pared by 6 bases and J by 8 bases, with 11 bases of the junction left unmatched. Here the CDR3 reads CASRATGQGPDSPLHF. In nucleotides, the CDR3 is TGTGCCAGCAGAGCGACTGGACAGGGGCCGGATTCACCCCTCCACTTT.

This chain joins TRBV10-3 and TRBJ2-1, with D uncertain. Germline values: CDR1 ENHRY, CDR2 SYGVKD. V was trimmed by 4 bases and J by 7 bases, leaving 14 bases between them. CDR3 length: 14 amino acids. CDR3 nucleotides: TGTGCCATCAGTGTAGCCAGCCTGGGAAATGAGCAGTTCTTC. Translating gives CAISVASLGNEQFF.

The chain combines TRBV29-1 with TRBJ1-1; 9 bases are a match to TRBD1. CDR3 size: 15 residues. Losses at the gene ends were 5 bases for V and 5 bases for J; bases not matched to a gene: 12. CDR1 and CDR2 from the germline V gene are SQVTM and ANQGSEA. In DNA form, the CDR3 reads TGCAGCGTTCGACCTCCGGGACAGGGTGGGACTGAAGCTTTCTTT. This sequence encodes CSVRPPGQGGTEAFF.

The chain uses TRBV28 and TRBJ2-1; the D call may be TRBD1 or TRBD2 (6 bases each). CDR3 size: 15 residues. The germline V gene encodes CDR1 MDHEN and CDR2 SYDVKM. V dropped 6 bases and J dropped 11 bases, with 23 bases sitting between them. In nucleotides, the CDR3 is TGTGCCAGCAGGCCGCGAGGGGGGCCAGGGAGGCAGCAGTTCTTC. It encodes CASRPRGGPGRQQFF.

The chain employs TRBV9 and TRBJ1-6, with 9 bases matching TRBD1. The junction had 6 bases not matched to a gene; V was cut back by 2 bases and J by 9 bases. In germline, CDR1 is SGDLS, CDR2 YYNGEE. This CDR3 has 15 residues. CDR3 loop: CASSVSGTGRSPLHF. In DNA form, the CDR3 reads TGTGCCAGCAGCGTTAGCGGGACAGGGCGTTCACCCCTCCACTTT.